The 28 T cell receptor beta chains given below trace back to one sample, sequenced in a study of shared clonotypes between healthy human individuals. The method was immunoSEQ multiplex PCR; TCRdb's version includes in-frame clones alone and lacks a portion of them. This sample has over a million clones, with around 74% found just once. The sequencing sample was made of memory CD4+ T cells sorted from blood. As for subset: CD45RA-negative fraction. The receptors derive from a man between 18 and 29 years old in good health.

Concerning this clone: In the same sample, other DNA sequences code for this CDR3. This sequence joins TRBV5-6 and TRBJ2-5, with D tentatively TRBD1 (5 bases). The CDR3 contains 15 residues. Per germline, CDR1 SGHDT and CDR2 YYEEEE. Trimming removed 0 bases at V and 1 base at J, with 10 bases between. CDR3 amino acids: CASSLAFGAQETQYF. DNA of the CDR3: TGTGCCAGCAGCTTGGCTTTTGGGGCCCAAGAGACCCAGTACTTC.

The chain uses TRBV21-1 and TRBJ1-6; the table assigns TRBD1, which was not confirmed against the DNA. TRBV21-1 is shown as a pseudogene. The CDR3 contains 16 residues. CDR3 sequence (DNA): TGTGCCAGCGGATCTCACCGGACAGGGCCTAATTCACCCCTCCACTTT. Protein sequence: CASGSHRTGPNSPLHF.

This clone was seen more than once but under ten times. This chain links TRBV10-3 with TRBJ2-1; 7 positions agree with TRBD2. Germline V CDR1 and CDR2: ENHRY, SYGVKD. J was trimmed by 8 bases and V by 9 bases; bases with no gene match: 13. This CDR3 has 14 residues. CDR3 DNA: TGTGCCATATCTCTGGCGGGAGAGAGCTATGAGCAGTTCTTC. The encoded protein is CAISLAGESYEQFF.

In this sample, this clone turned up once. The gene calls are TRBV5-6 and TRBJ1-3, with D unresolved. This CDR3 has 14 residues. V was shortened by 4 bases and J by 2 bases, with 10 bases between the two germline ends. The germline V gene has CDR1 SGHDT and CDR2 YYEEEE. This CDR3 is CASSIGRTGNTIYF. The CDR3 nucleotides read TGTGCCAGCAGCATCGGTAGAACTGGAAACACCATATATTTT.

The chain recombines TRBV6-5 with TRBJ2-1, with D tentatively TRBD1 or TRBD2 (6 bases each). Germline lookup yields CDR1 MNHEY and CDR2 SVGAGI. Trimming shortened V by 6 bases and J by 6 bases, and 15 bases separated the two germline ends. The CDR3 is 14 residues long. The CDR3 is CASRGVGGRNEQFF. As DNA, the CDR3 is TGTGCCAGCAGGGGTGTGGGGGGCCGCAATGAGCAGTTCTTC.

This clone has a handful of counts. CDR3: CASSSQGLAAYYNEQFF. The CDR3, as DNA: TGTGCCAGCAGCTCCCAGGGACTAGCGGCTTACTACAATGAGCAGTTCTTC. V usage is TRBV9 and J usage is TRBJ2-1; 11 bases line up with TRBD2. V shed 4 bases, J shed 3 bases, and the junction held 9 bases outside the gene matches. Germline V CDR1 and CDR2: SGDLS, YYNGEE. This CDR3 comprises 17 residues.

The chain joins TRBV30 to TRBJ1-1, with 9 bases aligning to TRBD1. Germline values: CDR1 GTSNPN, CDR2 SVGIG (reference sequence). This CDR3 is 14 amino acids long. Trimming cost V 2 bases and J 7 bases; bases outside gene matches: 8. In DNA, the CDR3 is TGTGCCTGGAGTACCGGACAGGGGATAGATGAAGCTTTCTTT. It codes for CAWSTGQGIDEAFF.

This clone occurred a few times. This chain uses TRBV7-9 with TRBJ1-4; D uncertain. V lost 5 bases and J 5 bases, leaving 15 bases between the germline ends. From germline, CDR1 is SEHNR and CDR2 FQNEAQ (reference sequence). CDR3 length equals 15 residues. The CDR3: CASSLKATPNEKLFF. CDR3 DNA sequence: TGTGCCAGCAGCCTCAAAGCGACCCCGAATGAAAAACTGTTTTTT.

This rearrangement joins TRBV5-1 to TRBJ2-3, with D tentatively TRBD1 (5 bases). This CDR3 has 16 amino acids. V shed 0 bases and J shed 0 bases, with 11 bases lying between them. Germline V gene data show CDR1 as SGHRS and CDR2 as YFSETQ. CDR3: CASSLAAQGSTDTQYF. The DNA of the CDR3 is TGCGCCAGCAGCTTGGCCGCGCAGGGTAGCACAGATACGCAGTATTTT.

This clone was detected only once. This chain connects TRBV6-6 to TRBJ2-3; the D is unclear. The length of the CDR3 is 13 residues. V lost 4 bases and J 4 bases, leaving 9 bases between the germline ends. Germline lookup yields CDR1 MNHNY and CDR2 SVGAGI (reference sequence). The CDR3 spells CASSFFSSDTQYF. The CDR3 DNA follows: TGTGCCAGCAGTTTTTTTTCCTCAGATACGCAGTATTTT.

V and J are TRBV6-1 and TRBJ1-1, with unresolved D. CDR3 length: 14 residues. Germline V gene data show CDR1 as MNHNS and CDR2 as SASEGT. Trimming took 7 bases from V and 1 from J, leaving 13 bases between them. CDR3 coding DNA: TGTGCCAGCAACCAAGTGAGAGCGAACACTGAAGCTTTCTTT. Residues: CASNQVRANTEAFF.

The genes are TRBV6-4 and TRBJ2-3; 11 positions agree with TRBD2. This CDR3 is 15 amino acids long. CDR1 is MRHNA and CDR2 is SNTAGT in the germline V gene. The V gene end was trimmed by 5 bases and the J gene end by 3 bases; junction bases not matched to a gene: 4. This CDR3 reads CASSIAGGPTDTQYF. The CDR3 DNA reads as TGTGCCAGCAGTATAGCGGGGGGGCCGACAGATACGCAGTATTTT.

The chain combines TRBV4-2 with TRBJ1-4; 9 bases align to TRBD1. The V segment lost 0 bases and the J segment 7 bases; nucleotides outside the gene matches: 6. From germline, CDR1 is LGHNA and CDR2 YNFKEQ. This CDR3 comprises 16 residues. The CDR3 nucleotides read TGTGCCAGCAGCCAAGATCCACAGGGGGCTCGTGAAAAACTGTTTTTT. Translating it yields CASSQDPQGAREKLFF.

J is TRBJ1-6 and V is TRBV5-4; D may be TRBD1 (6 bases). CDR1 and CDR2 (germline): SGHNT, YYREEE (reference sequence). V shed 2 bases and J shed 7 bases, with 16 bases lying between them. The CDR3 length is 16 residues. Here the CDR3 DNA reads TGTGCCAGCAGCTTTTCTTGGACAGAAGGGAATTCACCCCTCCACTTT. It translates to CASSFSWTEGNSPLHF.

The rearrangement uses TRBV30 and TRBJ2-3, with 8 bases lining up with TRBD2. After removal of 0 bases from V and 0 bases from J, the junction contained 11 bases not matched to a gene. The CDR3 length is 18 residues. CDR1 and CDR2 (germline): GTSNPN, SVGIG (reference sequence). The CDR3 loop is CAWSVLTLERGSTDTQYF. The CDR3 DNA is TGTGCCTGGAGTGTCCTTACCCTTGAGCGGGGGAGCACAGATACGCAGTATTTT.

This clone was seen only a few times. The genes are TRBV14 and TRBJ2-7; 8 positions agree with TRBD1. The CDR3 spans 15 residues. CDR1 and CDR2 (germline): SGHDN, FVKESK. V was pared by 5 bases and J by 6 bases, with 12 bases of the junction left unmatched. CDR3 residues: CASSKERGRGLEQYF. Here the CDR3 DNA reads TGTGCCAGCAGCAAGGAGAGGGGCAGGGGGCTCGAGCAGTACTTC.

The chain uses TRBV7-8 and TRBJ1-1; no clear D. Between the trimmed V and J ends, which lost 2 bases and 5 bases, there was a span of 12 bases. There are 14 residues in the CDR3. Germline V gene lookup returns CDR1 SGHVS and CDR2 FQNEAQ. CDR3 in DNA: TGTGCCAGCAGCTTACGAATGGTGGTGACTGAAGCTTTCTTT. It translates to CASSLRMVVTEAFF.

This clone was counted between two and nine times. J is TRBJ2-5 and V is TRBV7-9, with D perhaps assigned TRBD1 or TRBD2 (7 bases each). Germline V CDR1 and CDR2: SEHNR, FQNEAQ (reference sequence). This CDR3 spans 15 amino acids. Deletions cut 5 bases from V and 5 bases from J, with 18 bases between. The CDR3 reads CASSLNSGGGETQYF. CDR3 coding DNA: TGTGCCAGCAGCCTTAACTCAGGGGGAGGGGAGACCCAGTACTTC.

With respect to this clone: Other DNA sequences in this sample translate to the same CDR3. The chain recombines TRBV6-1 with TRBJ2-7; no firm D call. The CDR3 extends over 11 amino acids. V was trimmed by 8 bases and J by 1 base, leaving 6 bases between them. CDR1 and CDR2 from the germline V gene are MNHNS and SASEGT. The CDR3 loop is CASAVSYEQYF. The CDR3 DNA follows: TGTGCCAGCGCGGTATCCTACGAGCAGTACTTC.

A single count supports this clone. V usage is TRBV30 and J usage is TRBJ1-2; TRBD1 agrees at 7 bases. The CDR3 spans 13 residues. Trimming cost V 3 bases and J 7 bases; bases outside gene matches: 8. CDR1 is GTSNPN and CDR2 is SVGIG in the germline V gene (reference sequence). CDR3: CAWRISTGVGYTF. CDR3 nucleotides: TGTGCCTGGAGGATAAGTACAGGGGTTGGCTACACCTTC.

The V and J genes are TRBV5-1 and TRBJ2-1; no clear D. The CDR3 loop spans 12 amino acids. Trimming shortened V by 2 bases and J by 3 bases, and 3 bases separated the two germline ends. The germline CDR1 and CDR2 sequences are SGHRS and YFSETQ. As DNA, the CDR3 is TGCGCCAGCAGCTTTAACTACAATGAGCAGTTCTTC. Translated: CASSFNYNEQFF.

The gene calls are TRBV7-6 and TRBJ1-1; D is unclear. This CDR3 is 13 amino acids long. The germline V gene encodes CDR1 SGHVS and CDR2 FNYEAQ. Trimming took 1 base from V and 10 from J, leaving 13 bases between them. The CDR3 sequence: CASSLDDSVRAFF. The DNA for the CDR3 is TGTGCCAGCAGCTTAGACGACTCCGTGAGAGCTTTCTTT.

V gene TRBV23-1 combines with J gene TRBJ1-1, with D perhaps TRBD1 (6 bases). TRBV23-1 qualifies as an ORF whose function is uncertain. Trimming removed 3 bases from V and 3 bases from J, with 14 bases in between. This CDR3 has 15 residues. Here the CDR3 DNA reads TGCGCCAGCAGTCATACGAACGCAGGGGACACTGAAGCTTTCTTT. Encoded protein: CASSHTNAGDTEAFF.

J is TRBJ2-2 and V is TRBV25-1; 7 bases fit TRBD1. The CDR3 consists of 15 residues. Germline V lookup: CDR1 MGHDK, CDR2 SYGVNS. J lost 1 base, V lost 6 bases, and 5 bases had no gene match. CDR3 DNA sequence: TGTGCCAGCAGCAACCGGGACAGGAACACCGGGGAGCTGTTTTTT. This encodes CASSNRDRNTGELFF.

The rearrangement links TRBV4-3 to TRBJ2-1; no reliable D call. This CDR3 spans 13 amino acids. Germline loops: CDR1 LGHNA, CDR2 YSLEER. The V end was cut by 4 bases, the J end by 7 bases, with 11 bases between. The CDR3 sequence: CASSPWIQNEQFF. The DNA of the CDR3 is TGCGCCAGCAGCCCCTGGATTCAGAATGAGCAGTTCTTC.

The V and J genes are TRBV9 and TRBJ2-3; TRBD2 is a possible D gene (6 bases). Deletions cut 0 bases from V and 1 base from J, with 12 bases between. Germline assignment: CDR1 SGDLS and CDR2 YYNGEE. There are 16 residues in the CDR3. CDR3 region: CASSVGGVPGTDTQYF. In DNA form, the CDR3 reads TGTGCCAGCAGCGTAGGCGGGGTCCCGGGCACAGATACGCAGTATTTT. Looking up the rest from reference TRBV9 and TRBJ2-3 gives the full variable domain: DSGVTQTPKHLITATGQRVTLRCSPRSGDLSVYWYQQSLDQGLQFLIQYYNGEERAKGNILERFSAQQFPDLHSELNLSSLELGDSALYFCASSVGGVPGTDTQYFGPGTRLTVL.

J is TRBJ2-3 and V is TRBV18, with 8 bases aligning to TRBD1. The CDR3 sequence is 14 residues long. Trimming removed 5 bases from V and 4 bases from J; junction bases left unmatched: 5. Germline-derived CDR1 and CDR2 are KGHSH and LQKENI. The DNA for the CDR3 is TGTGCCAGCTCAGAAGGACAGGGACCAGATACGCAGTATTTT. As protein: CASSEGQGPDTQYF.

The V and J genes are TRBV5-1 and TRBJ2-5, with 8 bases aligning to TRBD2. The J call may be in error: the DNA end matches TRBJ2-7 better. The CDR3 extends over 16 amino acids. Germline loops: CDR1 SGHRS, CDR2 YFSETQ. The CDR3 here is CASSLGPSGSIYEQYF. The CDR3 nucleotides are TGCGCCAGCAGCTTGGGTCCCAGCGGGAGTATCTACGAGCAGTACTTC.